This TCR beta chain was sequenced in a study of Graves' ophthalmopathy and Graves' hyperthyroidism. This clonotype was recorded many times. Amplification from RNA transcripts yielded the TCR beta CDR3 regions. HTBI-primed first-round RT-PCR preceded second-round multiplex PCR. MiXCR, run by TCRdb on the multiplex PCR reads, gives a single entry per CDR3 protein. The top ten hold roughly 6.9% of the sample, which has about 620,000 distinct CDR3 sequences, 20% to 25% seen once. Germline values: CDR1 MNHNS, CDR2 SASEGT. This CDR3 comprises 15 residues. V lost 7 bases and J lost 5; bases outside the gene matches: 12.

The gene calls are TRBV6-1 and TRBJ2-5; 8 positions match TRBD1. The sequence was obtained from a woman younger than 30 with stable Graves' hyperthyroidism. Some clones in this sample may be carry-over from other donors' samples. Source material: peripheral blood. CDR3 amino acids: CASTQYPTGGETQYF. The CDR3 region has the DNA TGTGCCAGCACCCAATACCCCACAGGGGGGGAGACCCAGTACTTC.